These 28 T cell receptor beta chains were sequenced from one sample in a study of blood T cell repertoires in COVID-19. The protocol was immunoSEQ multiplex PCR, while the TCRdb copy is restricted to in-frame clones and leaves out a portion. The data hold 85,000 to 110,000 clones, with about 90% observed a single time. Sequencing was done on a sample of peripheral blood. These receptors all come from a human donor in a cohort sampled during active COVID-19.

CDR3 sequence reads: CASSPERLSSGQFF. CDR3 coding DNA: TGTGCCAGCAGTCCGGAGAGGTTATCATCTGGGCAGTTCTTC. The rearrangement uses TRBV6-4 and TRBJ2-1, with D unclear. CDR1 is MRHNA, CDR2 SNTAGT, per germline. The CDR3 length is 14 residues. The ends were cut back, 5 bases at V and 12 bases at J, with 20 bases in the middle.

The genes are TRBV6-5 and TRBJ2-5; 7 positions agree with TRBD2. V was clipped by 0 bases and J by 2 bases; unmatched bases: 6. The CDR3 loop spans 16 amino acids. Germline-derived CDR1 and CDR2 are MNHEY and SVGAGI. Here the CDR3 DNA reads TGTGCCAGCAGTTACTCGGAGGCTAGCGGACAAGAGACCCAGTACTTC. It yields the protein CASSYSEASGQETQYF.

The chain is built from TRBV9 and TRBJ2-5; 10 positions match TRBD1. Germline loops: CDR1 SGDLS, CDR2 YYNGEE. This CDR3 comprises 14 residues. The J segment lost 4 bases and the V segment lost 3 bases, leaving 3 bases of the junction unmatched. The CDR3 sequence: CASSGRQGAETQYF. CDR3 nucleotide sequence: TGTGCCAGCAGCGGACGACAGGGGGCAGAGACCCAGTACTTC.

V gene TRBV6-5 combines with J gene TRBJ1-2; 7 nucleotides line up with TRBD1. The CDR3 consists of 13 residues. CDR1 and CDR2 from the germline V gene are MNHEY and SVGAGI. V lost 7 bases and J lost 8; bases outside the gene matches: 10. The CDR3 DNA is TGTGCCAGCACCCCAGACAGGGTAGGCGGCTACACCTTC. Encoded protein: CASTPDRVGGYTF.

Turning to this clone: This specimen includes other DNA sequences encoding the same CDR3. The chain uses TRBV4-3 and TRBJ2-7; 7 bases line up with TRBD2. V lost 4 bases and J lost 0; bases outside the gene matches: 3. The CDR3 totals 14 residues. Germline V gene lookup returns CDR1 LGHNA and CDR2 YSLEER. The CDR3 bases are TGCGCCAGCAGCCCTGGGAGGGGCTCCTACGAGCAGTACTTC. Residues: CASSPGRGSYEQYF.

This chain connects TRBV7-2 to TRBJ2-2; maybe TRBD2 (6 bases). The CDR3 runs 16 residues. V gave up 5 bases and J gave up 5 bases, with 18 bases separating them. Looked up from germline, CDR1 is SGHTA and CDR2 is FQGNSA. This chain's CDR3 is CASSSSGLVGTGELFF. As DNA, the CDR3 is TGTGCCAGCAGCAGCAGCGGGCTAGTGGGAACCGGGGAGCTGTTTTTT.

As concerns this clone: The junction does not match germline at one end; this may be a read error. The chain joins TRBV6-6 to TRBJ2-7, with D perhaps TRBD2 (6 bases). The V gene's germline CDR1 is MNHNY and CDR2 SVGAGI (reference sequence). The CDR3 runs to 16 residues. The CDR3 nucleotides are TGTGCCAGCAGTTACTCCCTTTCCGCTAGCGCCGCTGAATTTGTCTTC. Translated: CASSYSLSASAAEFVF.

DNA for the CDR3: TGTGCCAGCCATGTGACCGGACAGGGGGCGAGTCAGCCCCAGCATTTT. Its protein is CASHVTGQGASQPQHF. The rearrangement joins TRBV2 to TRBJ1-5; TRBD1 aligns across 11 bases. CDR3 length equals 16 residues. CDR1 and CDR2 (germline): SNHLY, FYNNEI. The J segment lost 6 bases and the V segment lost 8 bases, leaving 12 bases of the junction unmatched.

This sequence joins TRBV24-1 and TRBJ2-3, with 8 bases identical to TRBD2. The V gene end was trimmed by 9 bases and the J gene end by 4 bases; junction bases not matched to a gene: 8. CDR3 size: 14 residues. Germline V gives CDR1 KGHDR, CDR2 SFDVKD. CDR3 sequence (DNA): TGTGCCACCGGGAACGGGGGGGCCTCAGATACGCAGTATTTT. It yields the protein CATGNGGASDTQYF.

This clone has a count of ten or more. V and J are TRBV5-1 and TRBJ1-1; the D gene is possibly TRBD1 (5 bases). CDR3 length: 14 residues. Germline V CDR1 and CDR2: SGHRS, YFSETQ. V lost 2 bases, J lost 4 bases, and 12 bases lay in between. CDR3 sequence (DNA): TGCGCCAGCAGCTTCGGAGGGGATAGCACTGAAGCTTTCTTT. The encoded protein is CASSFGGDSTEAFF.

This clone has just a few counts. The V and J genes are TRBV5-1 and TRBJ2-2; D might be TRBD2 (5 bases). This CDR3 has 14 amino acids. Germline V gives CDR1 SGHRS, CDR2 YFSETQ. Trimming removed 0 bases from V and 4 bases from J, with 7 bases in between. This chain's CDR3 is CASSLGLITGELFF. The DNA of the CDR3 is TGCGCCAGCAGCTTGGGACTAATCACCGGGGAGCTGTTTTTT.

The rearrangement uses TRBV14 and TRBJ2-3, with D perhaps TRBD2 (5 bases). V gave up 0 bases and J gave up 5 bases, with 15 bases separating them. Germline assignment: CDR1 SGHDN and CDR2 FVKESK. The CDR3 is 16 amino acids. In DNA, the CDR3 is TGTGCCAGCAGCCAAGATAGGCTAGCCACCGTAGATACGCAGTATTTT. The encoded protein is CASSQDRLATVDTQYF.

The chain is built from TRBV18 and TRBJ1-1; maybe TRBD1 (5 bases). CDR3 size: 13 residues. Germline assignment: CDR1 KGHSH and CDR2 LQKENI. V was trimmed by 2 bases and J by 3 bases, leaving 7 bases between them. In DNA form, the CDR3 reads TGTGCCAGCTCACCAACCAGGGACACTGAAGCTTTCTTT. Translating it yields CASSPTRDTEAFF. The full variable domain, in which reference TRBV18 and TRBJ1-1 provide the parts outside the CDR3, is NAGVMQNPRHLVRRRGQEARLRCSPMKGHSHVYWYRQLPEEGLKFMVYLQKENIIDESGMPKERFSAEFPKEGPSILRIQQVVRGDSAAYFCASSPTRDTEAFFGQGTRLTVV.

The CDR3: CASSSRTGARQPQHF. CDR3 nucleotide sequence: TGTGCCAGTAGTTCCCGGACAGGGGCTAGGCAGCCCCAGCATTTT. The V call is TRBV19, the J call TRBJ1-5, with 9 bases matching TRBD1. V lost 5 bases to trimming and J lost 7 bases; unmatched junction nucleotides: 9. Germline values: CDR1 LNHDA, CDR2 SQIVND (reference sequence). CDR3 size: 15 residues.

V and J are TRBV9 and TRBJ2-1; 8 nucleotides line up with TRBD2. The CDR3 is 15 residues long. The junction had 6 bases not matched to a gene; V was cut back by 0 bases and J by 7 bases. Germline loops: CDR1 SGDLS, CDR2 YYNGEE. The CDR3 sequence: CASSVDPGGLNEQFF. As DNA, the CDR3 is TGTGCCAGCAGCGTAGATCCGGGGGGGCTTAATGAGCAGTTCTTC.

This clone was seen once. V and J are TRBV30 and TRBJ2-3; 10 bases agree with TRBD1. Looked up from germline, CDR1 is GTSNPN and CDR2 is SVGIG (reference sequence). The CDR3 covers 16 residues. Trimming at V came to 0 bases and at J to 5 bases, leaving 8 bases not matched to a gene. CDR3 bases: TGTGCCTGGAGTGTAAAAGGACAGGGGGAGCGAGATACGCAGTATTTT. Protein product: CAWSVKGQGERDTQYF.

Only one count was recorded for this clone. The V and J genes are TRBV5-6 and TRBJ2-1; perhaps TRBD2 as D (7 bases). The CDR3 has 16 residues. The V and J ends lost 5 bases and 6 bases respectively, with 21 bases between them. In germline, CDR1 is SGHDT, CDR2 YYEEEE. The CDR3 bases are TGTGCCAGCAGTTTCCACGGGGGGCCGGCTGGCAATGAGCAGTTCTTC. This sequence encodes CASSFHGGPAGNEQFF.

This chain connects TRBV7-9 to TRBJ1-2; D call uncertain. This CDR3 has 14 residues. Germline V lookup: CDR1 SEHNR, CDR2 FQNEAQ (reference sequence). The V gene lost 3 bases and the J gene lost 2 bases, with 10 bases spanning the gap. The CDR3 nucleotides read TGTGCCAGCAGCTTTAAGGAAGCGAACTATGGCTACACCTTC. It codes for CASSFKEANYGYTF.

V gene TRBV18 combines with J gene TRBJ1-1; the D is unclear. The germline V gene has CDR1 KGHSH and CDR2 LQKENI. The CDR3 consists of 14 residues. Trimming stripped 3 bases from V and 1 base from J, with 9 bases between. The CDR3: CASSPEVANTEAFF. The CDR3 bases are TGTGCCAGCTCACCGGAGGTCGCGAACACTGAAGCTTTCTTT.

The gene calls are TRBV4-1 and TRBJ2-1, with D tentatively TRBD1 (6 bases). Trimming took off 5 bases at V and 2 bases at J, with 13 bases between the two ends. CDR1 is MGHRA and CDR2 is YSYEKL in the germline V gene. The CDR3 contains 15 residues. The CDR3 DNA reads as TGCGCCAGCAGCTCCCACGGGACAACCTACAATGAGCAGTTCTTC. Residues: CASSSHGTTYNEQFF.

Only one count was recorded for this clone. The chain has TRBV5-1 and TRBJ1-6, with 10 bases aligning to TRBD1. The CDR3 sequence is 17 residues long. V lost 0 bases to trimming and J lost 5 bases; unmatched junction nucleotides: 5. Germline V gives CDR1 SGHRS, CDR2 YFSETQ. CDR3 bases: TGCGCCAGCAGCTTGGCCGGTGGACAGGGGGATAATTCACCCCTCCACTTT. Translation gives CASSLAGGQGDNSPLHF.

The rearrangement uses TRBV18 and TRBJ1-2; D possibly corresponds to TRBD1 (5 bases). Per the germline V gene, CDR1 is KGHSH and CDR2 is LQKENI. The V and J ends lost 2 bases and 4 bases respectively, with 8 bases between them. The CDR3 covers 13 residues. The CDR3 DNA reads as TGTGCCAGCTCACCATCCGGGGGCTATGGCTACACCTTC. This translates into CASSPSGGYGYTF.

This chain links TRBV6-6 with TRBJ1-5, with a possible D match to TRBD1 (5 bases). The CDR3 spans 15 residues. The germline gives CDR1 MNHNY, CDR2 SVGAGI (reference sequence). Trimming took 0 bases from V and 5 from J, leaving 11 bases between them. The CDR3 DNA follows: TGTGCCAGCAGTTACTCCAGCAGGGCGGATCAGCCCCAGCATTTT. Its protein product is CASSYSSRADQPQHF.

This chain joins TRBV6-1 and TRBJ1-2, with D possibly matching TRBD1 (5 bases). V dropped 3 bases and J dropped 1 base, with 9 bases sitting between them. CDR1 and CDR2 from the germline V gene are MNHNS and SASEGT. The length of the CDR3 is 14 residues. DNA of the CDR3: TGTGCCAGCAGTGACGCGGGGGTTAACTATGGCTACACCTTC. It specifies CASSDAGVNYGYTF.

The V and J genes are TRBV6-2 or TRBV6-3 and TRBJ1-1; unclear D gene. CDR1 and CDR2 (germline): MNHEY, SVGEGT. V was cut by 5 bases and J by 5 bases, with 15 bases left in between. This CDR3 comprises 14 residues. The CDR3 coding sequence is TGTGCCAGCAGTCCCGGAGCGGTAGAAACTGAAGCTTTCTTT. This sequence encodes CASSPGAVETEAFF.

The genes are TRBV6-5 and TRBJ1-5; TRBD1 is a possible D gene (5 bases). The ends were cut back, 6 bases at V and 5 bases at J, with 14 bases in the middle. Germline V lookup: CDR1 MNHEY, CDR2 SVGAGI. The CDR3 sequence is 14 residues long. CDR3 nucleotide sequence: TGTGCCAGCAGCAGGACAACGGCTTATCAGCCCCAGCATTTT. Its translation: CASSRTTAYQPQHF.

This clone was seen a single time. The chain couples TRBV5-1 to TRBJ1-6; 8 positions match TRBD1. CDR1 and CDR2 from the germline V gene are SGHRS and YFSETQ. The CDR3 is 16 residues long. The V segment lost 0 bases and the J segment 8 bases; nucleotides outside the gene matches: 7. Written as DNA, the CDR3 is TGCGCCAGCAGCTTGGCTGGGACAGGAGGTTATTCACCCCTCCACTTT. Protein product: CASSLAGTGGYSPLHF.

This clone was counted a single time. The chain recombines TRBV19 with TRBJ2-3; a weak D match, TRBD2 (6 bases). This CDR3 spans 15 amino acids. V shed 6 bases and J shed 1 base, with 14 bases lying between them. From germline, CDR1 is LNHDA and CDR2 SQIVND (reference sequence). The CDR3 loop is CASRVSGWGTDTQYF. CDR3 nucleotide sequence: TGTGCCAGTAGGGTGAGCGGGTGGGGCACAGATACGCAGTATTTT.